Shown below are 18 T cell receptor beta chains from a single sample sequenced in a study of blood T cell repertoires in COVID-19. Method: immunoSEQ multiplex PCR; TCRdb's copy keeps in-frame clones and lacks some. There are approximately 380,000 clones in the sample; 90% to 95% occur only once, and 0.8% to 0.9% lies in the top ten. Sequenced input: PBMCs or T cells enriched from blood (not recorded which). Receptors were obtained from a woman aged 40 to 55 who had been exposed to COVID-19.

The V gene is TRBV6-5, the J gene TRBJ1-5; D is ambiguous. CDR3 length: 14 amino acids. The germline gives CDR1 MNHEY, CDR2 SVGAGI. Trimming left V 6 bases short and J 6 bases short, with 15 bases between. This chain's CDR3 is CASRVSIVGQPQHF. CDR3 nucleotides: TGTGCCAGCAGAGTTTCTATAGTTGGTCAGCCCCAGCATTTT.

The chain carries TRBV5-1 and TRBJ2-5, with 7 bases aligning to TRBD1. The CDR3 runs 14 residues. Germline CDR1 and CDR2: SGHRS and YFSETQ. V lost 4 bases, J lost 1 base, and 4 bases stayed unmatched. The CDR3 is CASSRGQPQETQYF. CDR3 nucleotides: TGCGCCAGCAGCCGGGGACAGCCCCAAGAGACCCAGTACTTC.

The chain employs TRBV5-1 and TRBJ1-1, with D possibly being TRBD1 (5 bases). The CDR3 is 15 residues long. Trimming removed 3 bases at V and 1 base at J, with 13 bases between. Germline loops: CDR1 SGHRS, CDR2 YFSETQ. This CDR3 reads CASSSTITGNTEAFF. CDR3 bases: TGCGCCAGCAGCTCCACCATAACAGGGAACACTGAAGCTTTCTTT.

This rearrangement joins TRBV4-1 to TRBJ1-2; no reliable D call. CDR1 and CDR2 from the germline V gene are MGHRA and YSYEKL. The length of the CDR3 is 14 residues. V was shortened by 1 base and J by 5 bases, with 11 bases between the two germline ends. CDR3 sequence: CASSQGSYAYGYTF. In DNA form, the CDR3 reads TGCGCCAGCAGCCAAGGGTCCTACGCTTATGGCTACACCTTC.

The V and J genes are TRBV3-1 (or the pseudogene TRBV3-2) and TRBJ1-1; a possible D gene is TRBD1 (5 bases). The length of the CDR3 is 15 residues. Trimming stripped 1 base from V and 0 bases from J, with 9 bases between. CDR1 LGHDT and CDR2 YNNKEL come from the germline V gene (reference sequence). The CDR3 nucleotides are TGTGCCAGCAGCCAAGCGGACACACTGAACACTGAAGCTTTCTTT. It encodes CASSQADTLNTEAFF.

This chain uses TRBV9 with TRBJ1-5; TRBD1 agrees at 7 bases. V shed 1 base and J 4 bases; nucleotides not matched to a gene: 5. Germline V gives CDR1 SGDLS, CDR2 YYNGEE. CDR3 length: 15 amino acids. CDR3 coding DNA: TGTGCCAGCAGCGTAAGTCCCAGGGGGAATCAGCCCCAGCATTTT. It encodes CASSVSPRGNQPQHF.

The gene calls are TRBV29-1 and TRBJ1-1; 7 nucleotides align to TRBD1. Germline assignment: CDR1 SQVTM and CDR2 ANQGSEA. This CDR3 has 12 amino acids. V shed 7 bases, J shed 1 base, and the junction held 3 bases outside the gene matches. The CDR3: CSARTGNTEAFF. The CDR3, as DNA: TGCAGCGCCCGGACAGGGAACACTGAAGCTTTCTTT.

This chain connects TRBV7-2 to TRBJ2-1, with D maybe TRBD1 (6 bases). Germline loops: CDR1 SGHTA, CDR2 FQGNSA. V lost 4 bases, J lost 0 bases, and 10 bases lay in between. The CDR3 sequence is 15 residues long. The CDR3 DNA reads as TGTGCCAGCAGCTCTGGACAGAGCTCCTACAATGAGCAGTTCTTC. Protein product: CASSSGQSSYNEQFF.

V usage is TRBV21-1 and J usage is TRBJ2-7; the table's D call, TRBD2, was not checked against the DNA. TRBV21-1 is listed as a pseudogene. This CDR3 region has 17 residues. The CDR3 loop reads CASSSRYRDRRLYEQYF. Written as DNA, the CDR3 is TGTGCCAGCAGCAGCCGCTACCGGGATCGGCGCCTCTACGAGCAGTACTTC.

CDR3 loop: CASSIGDYNQPQHF. The DNA of the CDR3 is TGTGCCAGCAGCATTGGAGACTACAATCAGCCCCAGCATTTT. J is TRBJ1-5 and V is TRBV7-9; D not certain. This CDR3 region has 14 residues. Germline CDR1 reads SEHNR; CDR2 reads FQNEAQ (reference sequence). V gave up 5 bases and J gave up 3 bases, with 11 bases separating them.

This chain's CDR3 is CAWTQGRNQPQHF. CDR3 nucleotide sequence: TGTGCCTGGACGCAGGGAAGGAATCAGCCCCAGCATTTT. The chain combines TRBV30 with TRBJ1-5, with D tentatively TRBD1 (5 bases). Trimming removed 4 bases at V and 4 bases at J, with 11 bases between. The length of the CDR3 is 13 residues. CDR1 GTSNPN and CDR2 SVGIG come from the germline V gene (reference sequence).

The rearrangement joins TRBV5-5 to TRBJ1-5, with 8 bases aligning to TRBD1. The germline CDR1 and CDR2 sequences are SGHKS and YYEKEE (reference sequence). The CDR3 sequence is 16 residues long. Germline trimming cut 0 bases from V and 6 bases from J; bases unmatched to any gene: 8. CDR3 loop: CASSLEGAGGLQPQHF. As DNA, the CDR3 is TGTGCCAGCAGCTTGGAAGGGGCAGGGGGCCTTCAGCCCCAGCATTTT.

In its sample, this clone was seen once. The V and J genes are TRBV7-3 and TRBJ2-2; TRBD2 is a possible D gene (6 bases). Germline V CDR1 and CDR2: SGHTA, FQGTGA. The CDR3 is made up of 12 amino acids. The CDR3 here is CASGGAAGELFF. CDR3 DNA: TGTGCAAGCGGCGGGGCCGCCGGGGAGCTGTTTTTT.

This clone was observed a few times. The rearrangement uses TRBV5-5 and TRBJ2-1, with 9 bases that match TRBD1. The CDR3 totals 16 residues. V dropped 4 bases and J dropped 7; count of bases not matched to a gene: 12. Germline V gives CDR1 SGHKS, CDR2 YYEKEE (reference sequence). CDR3 DNA sequence: TGTGCCAGCAGCCTCCTCCCGGGACAGGGTCCGAATGAGCAGTTCTTC. Amino acid sequence: CASSLLPGQGPNEQFF.

Points on this clone: The germline gene is not matched at one end of the junction; a read error may be the cause. The J gene is TRBJ2-1, the V gene TRBV7-7; D perhaps matches TRBD2 (5 bases). Germline loops: CDR1 SSHAT, CDR2 FNYEAQ (reference sequence). The CDR3 extends over 15 amino acids. In DNA form, the CDR3 reads TGTGCTAGCAGCCATAGCGTTGGGCCCAGCAATGAGCAGTTCTTC. It translates to CASSHSVGPSNEQFF.

This clone was seen once. The rearrangement joins TRBV24-1 to TRBJ2-1; TRBD2 aligns across 12 bases. The V gene's germline CDR1 is KGHDR and CDR2 SFDVKD. This CDR3 region has 18 residues. V shed 5 bases, J shed 8 bases, and the junction held 15 bases outside the gene matches. The CDR3 is CATSVILAGGRGSYEQFF. In nucleotides, the CDR3 is TGTGCCACCAGTGTTATCCTAGCGGGAGGGAGGGGGAGCTATGAGCAGTTCTTC.

This clone was detected only a few times. This chain links TRBV15 with TRBJ2-1; D unclear. Germline CDR1 reads LNHNV; CDR2 reads YYDKDF (reference sequence). Trimming took off 0 bases at V and 8 bases at J, with 5 bases between the two ends. This CDR3 spans 12 amino acids. For the CDR3, the DNA is TGTGCCACCAGCAGAGATCGAGATGAGCAGTTCTTC. Protein product: CATSRDRDEQFF.

The rearrangement joins TRBV12-5 to TRBJ2-3; the D gene is possibly TRBD1 (6 bases). Germline-derived CDR1 and CDR2 are LGHNT and FRNRAP. V shed 8 bases and J shed 3 bases, with 9 bases lying between them. The CDR3 has 12 amino acids. This CDR3 reads CASNRATDTQYF. CDR3 nucleotide sequence: TGTGCTAGTAACAGGGCTACAGATACGCAGTATTTT.